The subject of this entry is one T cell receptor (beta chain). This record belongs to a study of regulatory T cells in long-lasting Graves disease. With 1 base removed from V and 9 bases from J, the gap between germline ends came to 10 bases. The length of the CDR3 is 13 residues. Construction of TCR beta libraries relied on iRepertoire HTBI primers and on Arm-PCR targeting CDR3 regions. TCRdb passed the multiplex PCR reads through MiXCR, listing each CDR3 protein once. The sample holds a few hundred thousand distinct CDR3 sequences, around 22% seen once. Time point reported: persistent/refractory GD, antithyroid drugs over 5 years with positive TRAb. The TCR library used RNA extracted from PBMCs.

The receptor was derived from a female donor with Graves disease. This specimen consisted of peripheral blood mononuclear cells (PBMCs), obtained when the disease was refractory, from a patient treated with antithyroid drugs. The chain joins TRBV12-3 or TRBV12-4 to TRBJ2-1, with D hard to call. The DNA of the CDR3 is TGTGCCAGCAGTTTAGAACGTCCGAGTGAGCAGTTCTTC. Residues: CASSLERPSEQFF.